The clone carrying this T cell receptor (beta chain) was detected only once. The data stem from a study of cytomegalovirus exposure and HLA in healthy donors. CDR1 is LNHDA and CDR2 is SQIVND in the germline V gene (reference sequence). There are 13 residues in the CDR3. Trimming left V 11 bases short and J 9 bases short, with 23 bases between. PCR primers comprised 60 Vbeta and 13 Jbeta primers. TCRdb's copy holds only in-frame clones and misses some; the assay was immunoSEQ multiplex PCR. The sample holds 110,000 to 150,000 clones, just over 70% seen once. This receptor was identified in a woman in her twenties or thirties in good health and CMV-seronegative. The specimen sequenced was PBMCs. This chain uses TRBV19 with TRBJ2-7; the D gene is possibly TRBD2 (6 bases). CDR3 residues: CAGPLKPLGGQYV. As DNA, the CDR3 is TGTGCCGGCCCCCTAAAGCCCCTCGGGGGGCAGTACGTC.